The clone carrying this T cell receptor (beta chain) was detected a few times. Its matching antigen is unknown. The CDR3 is 14 amino acids. V was pared by 1 base and J by 4 bases, with 13 bases between. Germline CDR1 SQVTM, CDR2 ANQGSEA. The data derive from a study of cytomegalovirus exposure and HLA in healthy donors. As for the study in general: The same platform was used for the roughly 120 validation repertoires as for the 666 first-cohort repertoires, as reported in a later analysis.

The method was immunoSEQ multiplex PCR; TCRdb's version includes in-frame clones alone and lacks a portion of them. Among 150,000 to 200,000 clones listed, more than 75% were seen once. General observations from the study: Cytomegalovirus-associated status was assigned to 164 TCR beta chains. Reports showed the classifier diagnosing cytomegalovirus status with high specificity and sensitivity.

The donors were part of the validation cohort of roughly 130 subjects. That cohort was separate from the first cohort, which comprised about 730 subjects. Sequencing was carried out using PBMCs. V usage is TRBV29-1 and J usage is TRBJ1-1, with a possible D match to TRBD1 (5 bases). This clonotype originated in a man aged 18 to 30 in good health and CMV-seropositive. CDR3 sequence: CSVEVGWGGTEAFF. DNA of the CDR3: TGCAGCGTTGAAGTAGGGTGGGGCGGCACTGAAGCTTTCTTT. The full variable domain, with the rest looked up from reference TRBV29-1 and TRBJ1-1, is SAVISQKPSRDICQRGTSLTIQCQVDSQVTMMFWYRQQPGQSLTLIATANQGSEATYESGFVIDKFPISRPNLTFSTLTVSNMSPEDSSIYLCSVEVGWGGTEAFFGQGTRLTVV.